This T cell receptor beta chain was captured in a study of long-term antiretroviral therapy in people with HIV. Study-wide context: About a decade before 2015, the earliest samples were taken when ART was typically delayed. Whole-study results and caveats: Diversity remained lower than transplant donor controls, even though it increased after ART. Control repertoires displayed wider CDR3 length ranges than the HIV repertoires.

CDR1 is SGHNT and CDR2 is YYREEE in the germline V gene (reference sequence). J was trimmed by 7 bases and V by 0 bases; bases with no gene match: 8. The CDR3 spans 16 residues. As for this clone: Its cognate antigen is unknown.

At survey level, the immunoSEQ assay was run in its v3.0 version. Data came from immunoSEQ multiplex PCR; TCRdb stores just in-frame clones and leaves some out. The data hold 30,000 to 40,000 clones, with 97% observed a single time. The chain links TRBV5-4 to TRBJ1-2; 11 bases align to TRBD1. This TCR was recovered from a man aged 25-45 years with HIV. The input for sequencing was unsorted PBMCs, taken 6.9 years after starting antiretroviral therapy. Here the CDR3 DNA reads TGTGCCAGCAGCTTGGGGGGAGGACAGGGGGCGTTTGGCTACACCTTC. This translates into CASSLGGGQGAFGYTF. Combining the CDR3 with reference TRBV5-4 and TRBJ1-2 gives the whole variable domain ETGVTQSPTHLIKTRGQQVTLRCSSQSGHNTVSWYQQALGQGPQFIFQYYREEENGRGNFPPRFSGLQFPNYSSELNVNALELDDSALYLCASSLGGGQGAFGYTFGSGTRLTVV.